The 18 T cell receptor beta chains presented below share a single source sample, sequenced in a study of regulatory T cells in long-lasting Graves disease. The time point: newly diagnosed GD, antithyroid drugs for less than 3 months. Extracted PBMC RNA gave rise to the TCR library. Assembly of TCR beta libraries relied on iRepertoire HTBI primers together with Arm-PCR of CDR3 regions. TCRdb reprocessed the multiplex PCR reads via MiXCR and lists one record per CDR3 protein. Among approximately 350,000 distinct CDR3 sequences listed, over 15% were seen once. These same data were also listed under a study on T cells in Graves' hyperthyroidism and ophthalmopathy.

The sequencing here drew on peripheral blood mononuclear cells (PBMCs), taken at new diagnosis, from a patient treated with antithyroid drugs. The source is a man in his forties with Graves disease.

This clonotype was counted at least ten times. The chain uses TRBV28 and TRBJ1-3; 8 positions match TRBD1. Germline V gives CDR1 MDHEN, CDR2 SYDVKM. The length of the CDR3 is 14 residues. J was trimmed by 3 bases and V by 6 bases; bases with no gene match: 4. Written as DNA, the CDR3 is TGTGCCAGCAGCTATACAGGGGGTGGAAACACCATATATTTT. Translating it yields CASSYTGGGNTIYF.

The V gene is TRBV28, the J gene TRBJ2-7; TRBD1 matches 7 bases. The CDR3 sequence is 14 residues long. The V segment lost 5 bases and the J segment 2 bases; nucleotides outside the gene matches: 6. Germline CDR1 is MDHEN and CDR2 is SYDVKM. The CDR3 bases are TGTGCCAGCAGTATTACAGGGGTGGCCTACGAGCAGTACTTC. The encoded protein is CASSITGVAYEQYF.

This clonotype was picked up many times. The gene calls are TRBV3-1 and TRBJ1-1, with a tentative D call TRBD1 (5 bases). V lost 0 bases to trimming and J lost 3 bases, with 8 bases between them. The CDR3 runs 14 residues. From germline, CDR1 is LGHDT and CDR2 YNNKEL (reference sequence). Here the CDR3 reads CASSQERGYTEAFF. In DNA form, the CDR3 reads TGTGCCAGCAGCCAAGAACGGGGGTACACTGAAGCTTTCTTT.

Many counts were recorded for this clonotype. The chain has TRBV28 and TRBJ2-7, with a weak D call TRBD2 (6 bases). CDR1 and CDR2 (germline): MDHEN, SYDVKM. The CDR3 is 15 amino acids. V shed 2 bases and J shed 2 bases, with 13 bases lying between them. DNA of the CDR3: TGTGCCAGCAGTTTAGGGGGGAGCTACCCCTACGAGCAGTACTTC. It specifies CASSLGGSYPYEQYF. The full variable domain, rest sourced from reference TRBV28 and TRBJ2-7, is DVKVTQSSRYLVKRTGEKVFLECVQDMDHENMFWYRQDPGLGLRLIYFSYDVKMKEKGDIPEGYSVSREKKERFSLILESASTNQTSMYLCASSLGGSYPYEQYFGPGTRLTVT.

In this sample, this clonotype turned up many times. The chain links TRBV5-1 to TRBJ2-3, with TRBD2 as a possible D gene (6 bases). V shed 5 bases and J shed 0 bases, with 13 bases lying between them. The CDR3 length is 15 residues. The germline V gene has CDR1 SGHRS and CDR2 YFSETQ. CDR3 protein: CASRAGTLSTDTQYF. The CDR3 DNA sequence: TGCGCCAGCAGGGCGGGGACCCTTAGCACAGATACGCAGTATTTT.

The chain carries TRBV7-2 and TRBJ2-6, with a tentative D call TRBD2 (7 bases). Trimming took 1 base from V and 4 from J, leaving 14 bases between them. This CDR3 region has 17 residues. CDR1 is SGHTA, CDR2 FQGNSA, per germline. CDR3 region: CASSLGGGASGANVLTF. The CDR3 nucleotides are TGTGCCAGCAGCTTAGGAGGGGGGGCATCAGGGGCCAACGTCCTGACTTTC.

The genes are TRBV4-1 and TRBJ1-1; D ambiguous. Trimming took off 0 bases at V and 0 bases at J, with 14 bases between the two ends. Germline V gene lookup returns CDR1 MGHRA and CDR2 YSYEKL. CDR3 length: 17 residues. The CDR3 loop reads CASSQDLVSQMNTEAFF. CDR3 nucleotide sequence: TGCGCCAGCAGCCAAGATCTTGTGTCACAGATGAACACTGAAGCTTTCTTT.

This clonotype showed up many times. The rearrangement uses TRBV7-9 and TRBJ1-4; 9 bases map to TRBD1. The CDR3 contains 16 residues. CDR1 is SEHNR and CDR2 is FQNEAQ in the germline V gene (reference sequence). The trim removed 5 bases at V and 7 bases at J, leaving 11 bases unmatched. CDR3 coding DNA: TGTGCCAGCAGCCCGAGGGCTCACAGGGGGCCTGAAAAACTGTTTTTT. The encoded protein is CASSPRAHRGPEKLFF.

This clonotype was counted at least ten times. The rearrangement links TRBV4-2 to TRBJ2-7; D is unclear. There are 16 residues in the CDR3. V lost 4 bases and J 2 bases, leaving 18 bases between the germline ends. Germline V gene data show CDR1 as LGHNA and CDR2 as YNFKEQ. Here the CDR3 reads CASSRKEVGGPYEQYF. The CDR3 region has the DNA TGTGCCAGCAGCCGGAAAGAAGTCGGCGGTCCCTACGAGCAGTACTTC.

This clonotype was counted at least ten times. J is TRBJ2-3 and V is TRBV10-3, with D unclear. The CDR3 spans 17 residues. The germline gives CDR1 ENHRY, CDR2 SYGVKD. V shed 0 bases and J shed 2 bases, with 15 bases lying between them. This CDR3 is CAISESLAPINTDTQYF. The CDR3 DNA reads TGTGCCATCAGTGAGTCTTTGGCCCCCATTAACACAGATACGCAGTATTTT.

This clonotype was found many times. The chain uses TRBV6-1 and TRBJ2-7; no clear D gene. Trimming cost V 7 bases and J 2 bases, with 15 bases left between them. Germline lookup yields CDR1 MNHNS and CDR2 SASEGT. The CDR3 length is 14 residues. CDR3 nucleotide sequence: TGTGCCAGCACCCTTACGACGGATGCCTACGAGCAGTACTTC. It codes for CASTLTTDAYEQYF.

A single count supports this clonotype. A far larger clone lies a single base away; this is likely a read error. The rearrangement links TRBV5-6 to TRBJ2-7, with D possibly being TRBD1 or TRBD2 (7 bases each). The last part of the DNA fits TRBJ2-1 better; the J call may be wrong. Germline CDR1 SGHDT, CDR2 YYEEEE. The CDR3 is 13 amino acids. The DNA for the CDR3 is TGTGCCAGCAGTTTAATGCAGGGGGGGGAGCAGTTCTTC. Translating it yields CASSLMQGGEQFF.

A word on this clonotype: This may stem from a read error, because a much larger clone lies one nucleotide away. The CDR3 protein is CAWKGGGEQYF. CDR3 nucleotides: TGTGCCTGGAAAGGGGGCGGCGAGCAGTACTTC. The chain recombines TRBV30 with TRBJ2-7; 7 nucleotides match TRBD1. Germline-derived CDR1 and CDR2 are GTSNPN and SVGIG (reference sequence). The CDR3 covers 11 residues. With V trimmed by 4 bases and J by 6 bases, 3 bases remained unmatched.

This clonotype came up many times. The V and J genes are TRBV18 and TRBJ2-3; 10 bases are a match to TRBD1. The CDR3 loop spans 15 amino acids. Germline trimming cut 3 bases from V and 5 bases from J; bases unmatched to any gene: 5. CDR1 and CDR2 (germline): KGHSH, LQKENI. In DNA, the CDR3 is TGTGCCAGCTCACCCTGGACAGGGGGAGTAGATACGCAGTATTTT. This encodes CASSPWTGGVDTQYF.

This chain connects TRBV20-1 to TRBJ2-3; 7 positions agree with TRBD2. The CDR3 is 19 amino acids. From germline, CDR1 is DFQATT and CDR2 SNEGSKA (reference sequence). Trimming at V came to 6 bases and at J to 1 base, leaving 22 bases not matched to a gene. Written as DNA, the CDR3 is TGCAGTGCGCCGAGAGGCTCAAAGCGGGGAAATAGGGGCACAGATACGCAGTATTTT. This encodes CSAPRGSKRGNRGTDTQYF.

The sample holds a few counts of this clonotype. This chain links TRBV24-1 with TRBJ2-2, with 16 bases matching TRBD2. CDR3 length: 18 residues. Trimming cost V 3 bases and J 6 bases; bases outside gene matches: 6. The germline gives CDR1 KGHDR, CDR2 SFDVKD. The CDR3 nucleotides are TGTGCCACCAGTGATCTGGGACTAGCGGGGGGGCTTCCCGGGGAGCTGTTTTTT. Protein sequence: CATSDLGLAGGLPGELFF.

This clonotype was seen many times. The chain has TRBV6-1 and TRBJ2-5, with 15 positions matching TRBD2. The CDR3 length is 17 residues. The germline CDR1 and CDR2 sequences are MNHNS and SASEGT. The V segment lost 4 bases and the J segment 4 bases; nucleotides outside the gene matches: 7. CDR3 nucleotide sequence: TGTGCCAGCAGTGCCCGCAGGACTAGCGGGGGGGTAGAGACCCAGTACTTC. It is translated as CASSARRTSGGVETQYF.

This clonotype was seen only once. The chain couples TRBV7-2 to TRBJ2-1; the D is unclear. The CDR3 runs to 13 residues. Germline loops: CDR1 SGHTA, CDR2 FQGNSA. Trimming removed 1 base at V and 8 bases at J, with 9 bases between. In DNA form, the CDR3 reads TGTGCCAGCAGCTTAGTTGACCTTGATGAGCAGTTCTTC. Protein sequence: CASSLVDLDEQFF. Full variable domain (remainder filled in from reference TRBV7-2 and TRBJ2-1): GAGVSQSPSNKVTEKGKDVELRCDPISGHTALYWYRQSLGQGLEFLIYFQGNSAPDKSGLPSDRFSAERTGGSVSTLTIQRTQQEDSAVYLCASSLVDLDEQFFGPGTRLTVL.